This T cell receptor (beta chain) was sequenced during a study of blood T cell repertoires in COVID-19 (dated by TCRdb to the early 2020s). General notes on the study: Samples covering the acute and convalescent phases of COVID-19 were provided by collaborators in the United States, Italy and Spain. The prospective study material was composed of cDNA or gDNA derived from T cells, B-cell-depleted T cells, or PBMCs. The repertoires were released in a freely available public database intended as a resource for research on the immune response to SARS-CoV-2. HLA class I and class II types, where available, came from metadata supplied by the sample provider rather than from assay-based typing. Sample metadata almost always included a de-identified subject ID, COVID-19 status, age in years and sex. Deeply sampled blood TCRbeta repertoires from subjects exposed to, actively infected with, or recovered from COVID-19 were included in the dataset. Samples were obtained from the ongoing ImmuneRACE study (first 160 participants) and from approximately 1,200 subjects provided by 6 global collaborators. Overall study outcomes, separate from this receptor: The amount of clinical and demographic metadata varied by source and participant and was provided uncurated.

TCRbeta CDR3 regions were amplified from genomic DNA by means of the immunoSEQ Assay, a bias-controlled multiplex PCR. The authors processed their data as follows. The number of nucleated cells in each sample was estimated from the amplification of reference gene primers within the assay. To quantify the absolute abundance of each unique TCRbeta CDR3 rearrangement, sequence reads were collapsed and filtered. For each sample, productive Simpson clonality was calculated by taking the square root of Simpson's diversity index across productive rearrangements. TCRdb mirrors the immuneACCESS table, restricted to in-frame sequences. Some clones are absent from its copies; in checked studies, under half trace to an unresolved V gene, and the reason for the others is unknown. The DNA was the basis for D and trimming; V, J and clone size are from that table. For this sample there are a few hundred thousand clones; around nine tenths appear just once. About 5% of the sample lies in the top ten.

V is cut by 1 base and J by 3 bases, and the space between the germline ends is 10 bases. The cysteine opens and the phenylalanine closes a CDR3 of 15 amino acids. The read is trimmed to its CDR3 DNA, 45 bases read in frame from base 1. The germline V gene encodes CDR1 LGHNA and CDR2 YNFKEQ. In Seattle, one collaborating source enrolled patients while the infection was active and tracked those patients longitudinally over the course of disease. Each collaborating institution followed its own protocols to collect whole blood in K2EDTA tubes. For TCRbeta analysis, collaborators shipped samples in one of three forms: frozen whole blood, isolated PBMCs, or DNA extracted from either of those sample types. A remark on this clone: Its binding antigen is unknown. Base qualities were left out, and no much larger clone turns up one base away.

Sequences were obtained from peripheral blood. The rearrangement joined TRBV4-2 to TRBJ1-5; the D region possibly corresponds to TRBD1 (6 bases align). The clonotype was recovered from a woman in her fifties or sixties with COVID-19, enrolled during active disease. The DNA sequence is TGTGCCAGCAGCCAAGGGACAGACCCCAATCAGCCCCAGCATTTT. The encoded protein is CASSQGTDPNQPQHF.